A single sample gave rise to the 12 T cell receptor beta chains below, sequenced in a study of blood T cells in healthy people across ages. A second PCR, run for about 7 to 11 cycles, used a sample-barcoded 5' primer plus a J-beta primer mix. TCRdb used MiXCR to reprocess the 5' RACE reads, holding one entry per CDR3 protein. The sample contains about a million distinct CDR3 sequences, roughly 50% of which appear only once. The sequenced material came from blood. The receptors derive from a man aged 25 to 45 in good health.

This clonotype has a handful of counts. The chain joins TRBV27 to TRBJ2-1; 10 bases are a match to TRBD2. Germline values: CDR1 MNHEY, CDR2 SMNVEV (reference sequence). J lost 3 bases, V lost 5 bases, and 1 base had no gene match. The CDR3 extends over 14 amino acids. CDR3 protein: CASSIAGGYNEQFF. DNA of the CDR3: TGTGCCAGCAGTATAGCGGGGGGCTACAATGAGCAGTTCTTC.

The table lists this clonotype with a few counts. This chain connects TRBV7-2 to TRBJ2-4, with 10 nucleotides matching TRBD2. After removal of 6 bases from V and 1 base from J, the junction contained 18 bases not matched to a gene. The CDR3 covers 20 residues. Germline CDR1 SGHTA, CDR2 FQGNSA. The CDR3 is CASSSKVTSGTVRAKNIQYF. The CDR3 nucleotides read TGTGCCAGCAGTTCAAAGGTTACTAGCGGGACCGTCAGGGCCAAAAACATTCAGTACTTC.

The chain carries TRBV24-1 and TRBJ2-7; no clear D. The V and J ends lost 3 bases and 3 bases respectively, with 11 bases between them. The CDR3 totals 14 residues. CDR1 is KGHDR, CDR2 SFDVKD, per germline. CDR3 region: CATSDPSGSYEQYF. In nucleotides, the CDR3 is TGTGCCACCAGTGATCCCTCCGGCAGCTACGAGCAGTACTTC.

This chain links TRBV28 with TRBJ2-7; the match to TRBD1 covers 8 bases. The CDR3 length is 15 residues. Trimming cost V 6 bases and J 3 bases; bases outside gene matches: 10. Germline CDR1 is MDHEN and CDR2 is SYDVKM. In DNA form, the CDR3 reads TGTGCCAGCAGCCCAACAGGGGGACGGGTCTACGAGCAGTACTTC. Translation: CASSPTGGRVYEQYF.

J is TRBJ2-1 and V is TRBV6-5, with D possibly being TRBD1 or TRBD2 (5 bases each). The CDR3 is made up of 15 amino acids. Trimming stripped 5 bases from V and 7 bases from J, with 18 bases between. CDR1 MNHEY and CDR2 SVGAGI come from the germline V gene. CDR3: CASSRGPSMGNEQFF. The CDR3 DNA is TGTGCCAGCAGTCGGGGCCCCAGCATGGGGAATGAGCAGTTCTTC.

This sequence joins TRBV20-1 and TRBJ2-1; a possible D gene is TRBD1 (7 bases). V shed 2 bases and J shed 7 bases, with 18 bases lying between them. In germline, CDR1 is DFQATT, CDR2 SNEGSKA (reference sequence). This CDR3 contains 15 residues. CDR3 sequence: CSARSGGLQGNEQFF. In nucleotides, the CDR3 is TGCAGTGCTAGATCAGGGGGGCTCCAGGGGAATGAGCAGTTCTTC.

V is TRBV3-1 and J is TRBJ2-1; 12 bases line up with TRBD2. V lost 1 base, J lost 5 bases, and 0 bases stayed unmatched. The CDR3 sequence is 15 residues long. The V gene's germline CDR1 is LGHDT and CDR2 YNNKEL (reference sequence). CDR3 loop: CASSQGTSGNNEQFF. The CDR3 bases are TGTGCCAGCAGCCAAGGGACTAGCGGGAACAATGAGCAGTTCTTC.

Only a few counts were recorded for this clonotype. The J gene is TRBJ2-5, the V gene TRBV29-1; perhaps TRBD1 as D (5 bases). Germline CDR1 and CDR2: SQVTM and ANQGSEA. The length of the CDR3 is 11 residues. V was trimmed by 5 bases and J by 7 bases, leaving 11 bases between them. The CDR3, as DNA: TGCAGCGTTCTACAGGCTCGGACCCAGTACTTC. As protein: CSVLQARTQYF.

The chain employs TRBV19 and TRBJ1-5, with D maybe TRBD1 (6 bases). Deletions cut 4 bases from V and 11 bases from J, with 27 bases between. The V gene's germline CDR1 is LNHDA and CDR2 SQIVND (reference sequence). The length of the CDR3 is 17 residues. In nucleotides, the CDR3 is TGTGCCAGTAGTACGGGACAAATTGCTCCGAAAGAATCAGCCCAGCATTTT. Amino acid sequence: CASSTGQIAPKESAQHF.

Ten or more counts support this clonotype. The chain joins TRBV29-1 to TRBJ2-5; 10 nucleotides agree with TRBD2. Per germline, CDR1 SQVTM and CDR2 ANQGSEA. With V trimmed by 4 bases and J by 3 bases, 5 bases remained unmatched. The CDR3 covers 14 residues. The DNA for the CDR3 is TGCAGCGTTGGGACTAGCGGAAAAAAAGAGACCCAGTACTTC. As protein: CSVGTSGKKETQYF.

The table lists this clonotype with a count of one. Since a much larger clone is just one base distant, this may be a read error. This rearrangement joins TRBV3-1 to TRBJ2-7; 8 positions agree with TRBD1. The assigned J gene may be wrong: the sequence end matches TRBJ2-5 better. This CDR3 contains 14 residues. CDR1 is LGHDT, CDR2 YNNKEL, per germline (reference sequence). CDR3 region: CASRKTGELKTQYF. The CDR3 DNA sequence: TGTGCCAGCCGAAAGACAGGGGAGTTAAAGACCCAGTACTTC.

The V gene is TRBV7-9, the J gene TRBJ1-2; D remains unclear. Germline V gene lookup returns CDR1 SEHNR and CDR2 FQNEAQ (reference sequence). V was cut by 0 bases and J by 4 bases, with 12 bases left in between. This CDR3 has 15 residues. CDR3 sequence reads: CASSLAIAGIYGYTF. Written as DNA, the CDR3 is TGTGCCAGCAGCTTAGCGATAGCCGGTATCTATGGCTACACCTTC.